This entry lists 32 T cell receptor beta chains sequenced from one sample in a study of cytomegalovirus exposure and HLA in healthy donors. With 60 Vbeta and 13 Jbeta primers, the PCR was carried out. The data were produced by immunoSEQ multiplex PCR, yet TCRdb's version contains in-frame clones alone and is incomplete. The sample consists of 200,000 to 250,000 clones, roughly 82% of them appearing once. Material: PBMCs. These receptors came from a woman aged 40 to 50 in good health and CMV-seropositive.

The rearrangement joins TRBV5-8 to TRBJ1-4, with 7 bases matching TRBD1. Germline V lookup: CDR1 SGHTS, CDR2 YDEGEE. The CDR3 sequence is 15 residues long. Trimming removed 4 bases from V and 7 bases from J; junction bases left unmatched: 10. The CDR3 DNA is TGTGCCAGCAGCCATTACAGGGGCGGCAGTGAAAAACTGTTTTTT. This codes for CASSHYRGGSEKLFF.

The chain has TRBV4-3 and TRBJ2-7; weak D call: TRBD2 (6 bases). Trimming removed 2 bases from V and 0 bases from J, with 11 bases in between. The CDR3 contains 15 residues. Per germline, CDR1 LGHNA and CDR2 YSLEER. CDR3 loop: CASSQYWDFSYEQYF. CDR3 coding DNA: TGCGCCAGCAGCCAATATTGGGACTTCTCCTACGAGCAGTACTTC.

This chain connects TRBV6-5 to TRBJ2-3, with D possibly TRBD1 on 6 matching bases. The V gene's germline CDR1 is MNHEY and CDR2 SVGAGI. The CDR3 runs 13 residues. The V gene lost 6 bases and the J gene lost 3 bases, with 10 bases spanning the gap. The CDR3 spells CASRKQGTDTQYF. The CDR3 nucleotides read TGTGCCAGCAGAAAACAGGGAACAGATACGCAGTATTTT.

The chain is built from TRBV19 and TRBJ1-2; tentative D call: TRBD1 (6 bases). The CDR3 runs 17 residues. Germline CDR1 reads LNHDA; CDR2 reads SQIVND (reference sequence). The V and J ends lost 2 bases and 2 bases respectively, with 18 bases between them. The CDR3 here is CASSIPSSPTGNYGYTF. DNA of the CDR3: TGTGCCAGTAGTATACCCTCTTCCCCCACAGGGAACTATGGCTACACCTTC.

V is TRBV5-5 and J is TRBJ1-2; 7 nucleotides align to TRBD1. Germline V gene data show CDR1 as SGHKS and CDR2 as YYEKEE (reference sequence). The CDR3 runs 15 residues. After removal of 4 bases from V and 4 bases from J, the junction contained 10 bases not matched to a gene. CDR3 loop: CASSPGQVFIYGYTF. As DNA, the CDR3 is TGTGCCAGCAGCCCTGGACAGGTTTTTATCTATGGCTACACCTTC. Together with reference TRBV5-5 and TRBJ1-2, the CDR3 gives the full variable domain: DAGVTQSPTHLIKTRGQQVTLRCSPISGHKSVSWYQQVLGQGPQFIFQYYEKEERGRGNFPDRFSARQFPNYSSELNVNALLLGDSALYLCASSPGQVFIYGYTFGSGTRLTVV.

V gene TRBV30 combines with J gene TRBJ2-5; D is undetermined. The CDR3 is made up of 12 amino acids. With 2 bases removed from V and 5 bases from J, the gap between germline ends came to 9 bases. The germline V gene has CDR1 GTSNPN and CDR2 SVGIG (reference sequence). CDR3 nucleotide sequence: TGTGCCTGGAGTTTGTCGTTGGAGACCCAGTACTTC. Amino acids: CAWSLSLETQYF.

The chain combines TRBV5-4 with TRBJ1-2; D not resolved. Trimming shortened V by 2 bases and J by 0 bases, and 5 bases separated the two germline ends. The CDR3 covers 13 residues. CDR1 SGHNT and CDR2 YYREEE come from the germline V gene (reference sequence). This CDR3 reads CASSFRANYGYTF. The CDR3 bases are TGTGCCAGCAGCTTTCGGGCTAACTATGGCTACACCTTC.

This clone was counted a single time. The chain links TRBV23-1 to TRBJ2-1; D perhaps matches TRBD1 (6 bases). TRBV23-1 is treated as an ORF (open reading frame) with a function not yet certain. Trimming stripped 6 bases from V and 10 bases from J, with 10 bases between. The CDR3 spans 11 residues. CDR3 DNA: TGCGCCAGCAGACCAACAGGGGAGCAGTTCTTC. This encodes CASRPTGEQFF.

The chain carries TRBV5-6 and TRBJ2-5; D might be TRBD1 (6 bases). The CDR3 extends over 13 amino acids. CDR1 SGHDT and CDR2 YYEEEE come from the germline V gene. Trimming removed 3 bases from V and 5 bases from J, with 11 bases in between. Here the CDR3 DNA reads TGTGCCAGCAGCTCCAGGGGAAGGGAGACCCAGTACTTC. It is translated as CASSSRGRETQYF.

Of note for this clone: Germline and junction disagree at one end, which may indicate a read error. The same CDR3 arises from other DNA sequences in this sample as well. V gene TRBV5-4 combines with J gene TRBJ1-1, with 9 positions matching TRBD1. The germline gives CDR1 SGHNT, CDR2 YYREEE (reference sequence). The CDR3 totals 16 residues. The CDR3 region is CASSLGQGVAVAEAFF. CDR3 coding DNA: TGTGCCAGCAGCTTGGGACAGGGGGTCGCCGTGGCTGAAGCCTTCTTT.

The chain combines TRBV6-5 with TRBJ2-3; D possibly corresponds to TRBD2 (6 bases). The CDR3 consists of 16 residues. V lost 0 bases, J lost 0 bases, and 10 bases lay in between. From germline, CDR1 is MNHEY and CDR2 SVGAGI. The CDR3 DNA sequence: TGTGCCAGCAGTTACTCTAGCGGAACTAGCACAGATACGCAGTATTTT. This sequence encodes CASSYSSGTSTDTQYF.

This clone was counted between two and nine times. V usage is TRBV4-2 and J usage is TRBJ2-7; 9 bases fit TRBD1. With 3 bases clipped from V and 0 bases from J, the junction kept 6 bases outside the gene matches. The CDR3 length is 16 residues. Germline CDR1 reads LGHNA; CDR2 reads YNFKEQ. Here the CDR3 DNA reads TGTGCCAGCAGCCAGGGGGACAGGGCGAGCTCCTACGAGCAGTACTTC. Translating it yields CASSQGDRASSYEQYF.

About this clone itself: The CDR3 carries no conserved terminal phenylalanine or tryptophan, so it likely arises from a read error. The chain combines TRBV25-1 with TRBJ1-1, with 8 nucleotides matching TRBD1. In germline, CDR1 is MGHDK, CDR2 SYGVNS. The length of the CDR3 is 15 residues. Trimming took 6 bases from V and 1 from J; bases not matched to a gene: 7. The CDR3 region is CASRGQGASNTEAFC. In DNA, the CDR3 is TGTGCCAGCAGGGGGCAGGGGGCCTCGAACACTGAAGCTTTCTGT.

The sample holds a few counts of this clone. The chain uses TRBV28 and TRBJ2-1; 7 bases line up with TRBD2. CDR1 and CDR2 from the germline V gene are MDHEN and SYDVKM. CDR3 length: 12 residues. Trimming removed 10 bases from V and 9 bases from J; junction bases left unmatched: 9. DNA for the CDR3: TGTGCCATAGGGGAGGGGCGCGGTGAGCAGTTCTTC. As protein: CAIGEGRGEQFF.

The CDR3, as DNA: TGTGCCAGCAGCTTATTTGCGTTGGGGGCTAAAAACACTGAAGCTTTCTTT. Translated, it gives CASSLFALGAKNTEAFF. The chain joins TRBV7-9 to TRBJ1-1; D may be TRBD1 (6 bases). CDR3 length: 17 amino acids. Trimming stripped 2 bases from V and 2 bases from J, with 18 bases between. Germline V lookup: CDR1 SEHNR, CDR2 FQNEAQ (reference sequence). The entire variable domain, with the rest obtained from reference TRBV7-9 and TRBJ1-1, is as follows: DTGVSQNPRHKITKRGQNVTFRCDPISEHNRLYWYRQTLGQGPEFLTYFQNEAQLEKSRLLSDRFSAERPKGSFSTLEIQRTEQGDSAMYLCASSLFALGAKNTEAFFGQGTRLTVV.

The chain uses TRBV30 and TRBJ1-4; TRBD1 aligns across 8 bases. The CDR3 covers 14 residues. Germline CDR1 is GTSNPN and CDR2 is SVGIG (reference sequence). The J segment lost 7 bases and the V segment lost 3 bases, leaving 7 bases of the junction unmatched. DNA for the CDR3: TGTGCCTGGAGCAAGACAGGGGTAACTGAAAAACTGTTTTTT. Translating it yields CAWSKTGVTEKLFF. The entire variable domain, with the rest obtained from reference TRBV30 and TRBJ1-4, is as follows: SQTIHQWPATLVQPVGSPLSLECTVEGTSNPNLYWYRQAAGRGLQLLFYSVGIGQISSEVPQNLSASRPQDRQFILSSKKLLLSDSGFYLCAWSKTGVTEKLFFGSGTQLSVL.

The chain is built from TRBV7-8 and TRBJ2-7, with D tentatively TRBD2 (6 bases). This CDR3 has 14 residues. Germline assignment: CDR1 SGHVS and CDR2 FQNEAQ. Trimming cost V 2 bases and J 2 bases, with 10 bases left between them. CDR3 coding DNA: TGTGCCAGCAGCTTACGGACGGGAGCCTACGAGCAGTACTTC. It is translated as CASSLRTGAYEQYF.

This clone was seen more than once but under ten times. This chain uses TRBV10-3 with TRBJ2-2; the D gene is possibly TRBD1 (6 bases). This CDR3 is 13 amino acids long. Germline assignment: CDR1 ENHRY and CDR2 SYGVKD. V was clipped by 7 bases and J by 2 bases, with 8 bases between them. CDR3: CAITGTNTGELFF. CDR3 DNA: TGTGCCATCACCGGGACAAACACCGGGGAGCTGTTTTTT.

The J gene is TRBJ1-2, the V gene TRBV2; TRBD1 matches at 7 bases. The CDR3 totals 13 residues. J lost 2 bases, V lost 4 bases, and 1 base had no gene match. CDR1 and CDR2 from the germline V gene are SNHLY and FYNNEI. The CDR3 protein is CASSGGQNYGYTF. The CDR3 DNA follows: TGTGCCAGCAGTGGGGGACAGAACTATGGCTACACCTTC.

The chain has TRBV7-9 and TRBJ2-1, with D maybe TRBD2 (6 bases). Trimming pared 6 bases from V and 7 bases from J, leaving 16 bases between. Looked up from germline, CDR1 is SEHNR and CDR2 is FQNEAQ (reference sequence). The length of the CDR3 is 14 residues. The CDR3 bases are TGTGCCAGCAGGACTAGTGAGGCATGGAATGAGCAGTTCTTC. Translated, it gives CASRTSEAWNEQFF.

The chain couples TRBV10-3 to TRBJ2-7; D call uncertain. The V and J ends lost 4 bases and 4 bases respectively, with 8 bases between them. The CDR3 is 12 amino acids. Germline CDR1 and CDR2: ENHRY and SYGVKD. CDR3 amino acids: CAISVVPYEQYF. The CDR3 DNA is TGTGCCATCAGTGTAGTTCCTTACGAGCAGTACTTC.

V is TRBV18 and J is TRBJ2-2, with D hard to call. This CDR3 has 17 residues. Looked up from germline, CDR1 is KGHSH and CDR2 is LQKENI. Deletions cut 1 base from V and 5 bases from J, with 17 bases between. CDR3 bases: TGTGCCAGCTCACCACAAGGTGCGGCCACGCGGACCGGGGAGCTGTTTTTT. Protein: CASSPQGAATRTGELFF.

Remarks on this clone: One end of the junction varies from germline; a read error may be responsible. The gene calls are TRBV7-9 and TRBJ1-5, with D tentatively TRBD1 (6 bases). Per the germline V gene, CDR1 is SEHNR and CDR2 is FQNEAQ (reference sequence). This CDR3 is built from 14 residues. The CDR3, as DNA: TGTTCCAGCAGCTCATCGGACAGCGATCAGCCCCAGCATTTT. Protein product: CSSSSSDSDQPQHF. Filled out from reference TRBV7-9 and TRBJ1-5, the complete variable domain reads DTGVSQNPRHKITKRGQNVTFRCDPISEHNRLYWYRQTLGQGPEFLTYFQNEAQLEKSRLLSDRFSAERPKGSFSTLEIQRTEQGDSAMYLCSSSSSDSDQPQHFGDGTRLSIL.

In this sample, this clone turned up once. The chain uses TRBV2 and TRBJ1-6; tentatively, D is TRBD1 (6 bases). Germline-derived CDR1 and CDR2 are SNHLY and FYNNEI. The V gene lost 4 bases and the J gene lost 7 bases, with 14 bases spanning the gap. CDR3 length: 15 amino acids. CDR3 in amino acids: CASSAETGVNSPLHF. The CDR3 DNA reads TGTGCCAGCAGTGCAGAGACAGGCGTAAATTCACCCCTCCACTTT.

The V and J genes are TRBV29-1 and TRBJ2-2; no firm D call. V was trimmed by 4 bases and J by 5 bases, leaving 14 bases between them. The CDR3 has 14 residues. Looked up from germline, CDR1 is SQVTM and CDR2 is ANQGSEA. CDR3 DNA sequence: TGCAGCGTTGGGCAGGCTCAAGGTACCGGGGAGCTGTTTTTT. Translating it yields CSVGQAQGTGELFF.

V and J are TRBV10-3 and TRBJ1-1, with 7 positions matching TRBD1. CDR1 ENHRY and CDR2 SYGVKD come from the germline V gene. The V and J ends lost 4 bases and 7 bases, in that order; junction bases with no gene match: 6. The length of the CDR3 is 13 residues. The CDR3 nucleotides are TGTGCCATCAGTGGGACAGGCCTCTATGAAGCTTTCTTT. Amino acid sequence: CAISGTGLYEAFF.

This chain connects TRBV9 to TRBJ1-2, with TRBD1 matching 7 bases. The germline CDR1 and CDR2 sequences are SGDLS and YYNGEE. There are 14 residues in the CDR3. J lost 8 bases, V lost 0 bases, and 7 bases had no gene match. CDR3 sequence: CASSVDRGNRGYTF. Written as DNA, the CDR3 is TGTGCCAGCAGCGTAGACAGGGGTAATAGAGGCTACACCTTC.

The J gene is TRBJ1-2, the V gene TRBV9, with unresolved D. The CDR3 loop spans 12 amino acids. V was shortened by 1 base and J by 3 bases, with 4 bases between the two germline ends. Germline V gene lookup returns CDR1 SGDLS and CDR2 YYNGEE. The CDR3 sequence is CASSVRDYGYTF. CDR3 nucleotides: TGTGCCAGCAGCGTACGGGACTATGGCTACACCTTC.

The chain joins TRBV10-3 to TRBJ2-2; 9 nucleotides agree with TRBD1. Trimming cost V 3 bases and J 7 bases; bases outside gene matches: 9. The CDR3 is made up of 16 amino acids. Germline V CDR1 and CDR2: ENHRY, SYGVKD. The CDR3 reads CAISEPNRGRDGELFF. The DNA for the CDR3 is TGTGCCATCAGTGAACCGAACAGGGGGCGGGACGGGGAGCTGTTTTTT.

The chain employs TRBV5-1 and TRBJ1-6; D not certain. V dropped 3 bases and J dropped 2 bases, with 9 bases sitting between them. Germline V gene lookup returns CDR1 SGHRS and CDR2 YFSETQ. CDR3 size: 15 residues. The CDR3 spells CASSSQSTYNSPLHF. CDR3 sequence (DNA): TGCGCCAGCAGCTCCCAGTCGACCTATAATTCACCCCTCCACTTT.

The chain is built from TRBV12-1 and TRBJ2-5; the tabulated D call, TRBD2, remains unverified against the DNA. TRBV12-1 is marked as a pseudogene. CDR3 length equals 18 residues. The DNA of the CDR3 is TGTGCCAGCAGCTGCGGACTAGCGGGGCCGAAAGAACTAGAGACCCAGTACTTC. This codes for CASSCGLAGPKELETQYF.

The chain is built from TRBV7-2 and TRBJ2-3, with TRBD2 matching over 9 bases. CDR1 SGHTA and CDR2 FQGNSA come from the germline V gene. There are 15 residues in the CDR3. Germline trimming cut 5 bases from V and 7 bases from J; bases unmatched to any gene: 10. The CDR3 DNA reads as TGTGCCAGCAGCCTCGGGACTAGCCGGCGAAATACGCAGTATTTT. The encoded protein is CASSLGTSRRNTQYF.